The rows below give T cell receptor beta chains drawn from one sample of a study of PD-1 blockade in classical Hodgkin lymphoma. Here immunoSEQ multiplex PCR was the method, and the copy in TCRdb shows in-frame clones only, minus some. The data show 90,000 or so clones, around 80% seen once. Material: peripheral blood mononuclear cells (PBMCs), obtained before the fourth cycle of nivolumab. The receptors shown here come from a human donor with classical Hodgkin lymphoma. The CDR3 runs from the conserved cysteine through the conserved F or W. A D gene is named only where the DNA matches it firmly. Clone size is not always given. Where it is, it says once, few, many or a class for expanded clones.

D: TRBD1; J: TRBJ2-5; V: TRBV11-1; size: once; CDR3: CASSFTGTGAQETQYF; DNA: TGTGCCAGCAGTTTCACCGGGACAGGGGCGCAAGAGACCCAGTACTTC
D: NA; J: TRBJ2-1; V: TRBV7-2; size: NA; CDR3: CASSLFGVSSYNEQFF; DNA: TGTGCCAGCAGCTTATTCGGGGTCAGCTCCTACAATGAGCAGTTCTTC
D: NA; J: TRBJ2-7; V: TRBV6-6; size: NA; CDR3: CASSYEGNHPSYEQYF; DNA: TGTGCCAGCAGTTACGAGGGCAACCATCCCTCCTACGAGCAGTACTTC
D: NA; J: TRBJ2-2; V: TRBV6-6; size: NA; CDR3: CAISKEDTGELFF; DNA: TGTGCCATCTCTAAGGAGGACACCGGGGAGCTGTTTTTT
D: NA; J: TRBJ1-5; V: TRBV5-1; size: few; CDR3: CASLPDQPQHF; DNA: TGCGCCAGCCTCCCGGATCAGCCCCAGCATTTT
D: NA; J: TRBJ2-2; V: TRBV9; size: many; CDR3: CASSPGDSVRELFF; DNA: TGTGCCAGTAGCCCGGGAGATTCCGTCCGGGAGCTGTTTTTT
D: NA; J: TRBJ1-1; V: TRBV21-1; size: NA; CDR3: CASSVPGPPTEAFF; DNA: TGTGCCAGCAGCGTACCGGGGCCCCCCACTGAAGCTTTCTTT
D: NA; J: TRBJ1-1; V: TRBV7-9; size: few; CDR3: CASSLGWGSRTEAFF; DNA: TGTGCCAGCAGCCTTGGGTGGGGGAGCAGGACTGAAGCTTTCTTT
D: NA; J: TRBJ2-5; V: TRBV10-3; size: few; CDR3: CAISDQQETQYF; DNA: TGTGCCATCAGTGATCAGCAAGAGACCCAGTACTTC
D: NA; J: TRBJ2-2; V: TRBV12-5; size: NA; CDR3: CASGLPLEGLITGELFF; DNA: TGTGCTAGTGGTCTCCCCTTGGAGGGATTAATAACCGGGGAGCTGTTTTTT
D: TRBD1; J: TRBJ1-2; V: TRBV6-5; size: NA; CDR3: CASSPPRTGTYGYTF; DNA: TGTGCCAGCAGTCCACCCCGGACAGGGACCTATGGCTACACCTTC
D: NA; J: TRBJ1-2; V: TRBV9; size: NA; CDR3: CASSVGGVYGYTF; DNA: TGTGCCAGCAGCGTAGGAGGGGTCTATGGCTACACCTTC
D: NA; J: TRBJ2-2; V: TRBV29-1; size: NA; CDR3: CSVESTANTGELFF; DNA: TGCAGCGTTGAATCGACAGCGAACACCGGGGAGCTGTTTTTT
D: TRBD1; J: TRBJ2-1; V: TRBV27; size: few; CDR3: CASSSTSGGARNEQFF; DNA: TGTGCCAGCAGTTCGACCTCAGGGGGCGCGAGAAATGAGCAGTTCTTC
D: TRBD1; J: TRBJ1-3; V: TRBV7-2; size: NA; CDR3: CASSFGQGALNTIYF; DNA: TGTGCCAGCAGCTTCGGACAGGGGGCGCTAAACACCATATATTTT
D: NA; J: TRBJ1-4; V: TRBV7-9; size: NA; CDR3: CASSLAIRGRREKLFF; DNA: TGTGCCAGCAGCTTAGCGATCCGGGGGAGGCGTGAAAAACTGTTTTTT
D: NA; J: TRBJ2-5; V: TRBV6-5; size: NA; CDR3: CASGSRARETQYF; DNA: TGTGCCAGCGGTAGCAGGGCTAGGGAGACCCAGTACTTC
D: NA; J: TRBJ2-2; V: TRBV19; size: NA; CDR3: CASSIGGGRVNTGELFF; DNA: TGTGCCAGTAGTATAGGTGGGGGCAGGGTGAACACCGGGGAGCTGTTTTTT
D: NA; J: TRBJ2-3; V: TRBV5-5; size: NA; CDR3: CASSLRGDTQYF; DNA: TGTGCCAGCAGCTTGCGTGGAGATACGCAGTATTTT
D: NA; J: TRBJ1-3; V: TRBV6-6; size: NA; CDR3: CASSSVTEGNTIYF; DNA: TGTGCCAGCAGTTCAGTGACCGAAGGAAACACCATATATTTT
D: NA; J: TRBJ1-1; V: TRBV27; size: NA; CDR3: CASSSRPGTEAFF; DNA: TGTGCCAGCAGTTCCAGACCCGGCACTGAAGCTTTCTTT
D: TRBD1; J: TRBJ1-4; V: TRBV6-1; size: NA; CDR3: CASTMTGLEKLFF; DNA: TGTGCCAGCACCATGACAGGGTTGGAAAAACTGTTTTTT
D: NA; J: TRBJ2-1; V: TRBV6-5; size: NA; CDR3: CASSSGGTRREQFF; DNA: TGTGCCAGCTCTAGTGGCGGCACGAGACGTGAGCAGTTCTTC
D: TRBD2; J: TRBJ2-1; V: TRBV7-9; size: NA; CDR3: CASSQGGGAYNEQFF; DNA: TGTGCCAGCAGCCAGGGCGGGGGGGCCTACAATGAGCAGTTCTTC